What follows are 23 T cell receptor beta chains derived from one specimen sequenced in a study of shared clonotypes between healthy human individuals. Produced via immunoSEQ multiplex PCR; TCRdb's table is partial and in-frame only. The data hold 2 million to 3 million clones, with 80% to 95% observed a single time. Sequencing input: naive CD4+ T cells from PBMCs. Stated subset: CD45RA+ positively selected. These TCRs come from a man between 18 and 29 years old in good health. Some clones in this sample may be carry-over from other donors' samples.

The V call is TRBV5-1, the J call TRBJ2-3; 7 nucleotides match TRBD2. J gave up 0 bases and V 6 bases, and 16 bases lay outside the gene matches. The CDR3 spans 18 residues. Germline loops: CDR1 SGHRS, CDR2 YFSETQ. As DNA, the CDR3 is TGCGCCAGCACTAAGCGGGGATCACTTCCTACTAGCACAGATACGCAGTATTTT. Translation: CASTKRGSLPTSTDTQYF.

This clone showed up just once. The rearrangement joins TRBV7-9 to TRBJ1-1; a weak D match, TRBD1 (5 bases). In germline, CDR1 is SEHNR, CDR2 FQNEAQ (reference sequence). The CDR3 length is 17 residues. Trimming removed 3 bases at V and 5 bases at J, with 22 bases between. This CDR3 is CASSFSLLRGARTEAFF. The CDR3 region has the DNA TGTGCCAGCAGCTTCTCGCTATTGAGGGGCGCTCGGACTGAAGCTTTCTTT.

The chain employs TRBV4-1 and TRBJ1-4; D is possibly TRBD1 (5 bases). V was trimmed by 3 bases and J by 4 bases, leaving 33 bases between them. The germline gives CDR1 MGHRA, CDR2 YSYEKL. The CDR3 has 22 residues. Written as DNA, the CDR3 is TGCGCCAGCAGCCAGGTTTATCCCGCCGAACAGCGATCGACAGCTGATAATGAAAAACTGTTTTTT. Residues: CASSQVYPAEQRSTADNEKLFF.

The chain joins TRBV5-1 to TRBJ1-2, with a weak D call TRBD1 (5 bases). This CDR3 has 14 amino acids. Germline CDR1 SGHRS, CDR2 YFSETQ. V was shortened by 1 base and J by 4 bases, with 11 bases between the two germline ends. The CDR3 reads CASSLIDGAYGYTF. The CDR3 DNA follows: TGCGCCAGCAGCTTGATCGACGGGGCCTATGGCTACACCTTC.

The V and J genes are TRBV9 and TRBJ2-7, with 11 positions matching TRBD1. Germline values: CDR1 SGDLS, CDR2 YYNGEE. V shed 4 bases and J 0 bases; nucleotides not matched to a gene: 3. The CDR3 has 15 residues. In DNA form, the CDR3 reads TGTGCCAGCAGCTACGGACAGGGGGCCTCCTACGAGCAGTACTTC. Translation gives CASSYGQGASYEQYF. Based on the CDR3 plus reference TRBV9 and TRBJ2-7, the full variable domain is DSGVTQTPKHLITATGQRVTLRCSPRSGDLSVYWYQQSLDQGLQFLIQYYNGEERAKGNILERFSAQQFPDLHSELNLSSLELGDSALYFCASSYGQGASYEQYFGPGTRLTVT.

The V gene is TRBV14, the J gene TRBJ1-2; 7 bases match TRBD1. This CDR3 comprises 12 residues. V trimming: 2 bases; J trimming: 7 bases; junction bases outside the gene matches: 1. Germline V gene lookup returns CDR1 SGHDN and CDR2 FVKESK. The CDR3 sequence is CASSQTGAGYTF. The CDR3 nucleotides are TGTGCCAGCAGCCAAACAGGGGCTGGCTACACCTTC.

The chain links TRBV25-1 to TRBJ1-1, with TRBD1 as a possible D gene (6 bases). This CDR3 region has 14 residues. V lost 4 bases to trimming and J lost 11 bases, with 20 bases between them. Germline CDR1 is MGHDK and CDR2 is SYGVNS. CDR3 loop: CASSARTAIQTAFF. CDR3 coding DNA: TGTGCCAGCAGTGCGCGGACAGCTATACAAACGGCTTTCTTT.

V gene TRBV20-1 combines with J gene TRBJ2-1; 9 bases match TRBD1. CDR3 length: 10 amino acids. V was clipped by 4 bases and J by 14 bases; unmatched bases: 3. CDR1 and CDR2 (germline): DFQATT, SNEGSKA (reference sequence). The CDR3 DNA sequence: TGCAGTGCTATCGACAGGGGGGAGTTCTTC. Protein sequence: CSAIDRGEFF.

The chain uses TRBV27 and TRBJ1-1; TRBD1 is a possible D gene (6 bases). The CDR3 is 16 amino acids. Germline CDR1 reads MNHEY; CDR2 reads SMNVEV (reference sequence). The V gene lost 3 bases and the J gene lost 8 bases, with 22 bases spanning the gap. The CDR3 nucleotides read TGTGCCAGCAGTTTGAGATCCGGGACACAGAACAGGGAAGCTTTCTTT. Translation: CASSLRSGTQNREAFF.

This sequence joins TRBV6-4 and TRBJ2-2, with D perhaps TRBD1 or TRBD2 (6 bases each). The germline V gene has CDR1 MRHNA and CDR2 SNTAGT. With 4 bases removed from V and 4 bases from J, the gap between germline ends came to 10 bases. The CDR3 spans 14 residues. CDR3 protein: CASSAEGGTGELFF. CDR3 bases: TGTGCCAGCAGTGCTGAGGGGGGCACCGGGGAGCTGTTTTTT.

The chain uses TRBV6-1 and TRBJ1-4; D is undetermined. The CDR3 covers 16 residues. Deletions cut 1 base from V and 2 bases from J, with 11 bases between. Germline assignment: CDR1 MNHNS and CDR2 SASEGT. The CDR3 region is CASSEGAGRTNEKLFF. The CDR3 DNA reads as TGTGCCAGCAGTGAAGGGGCAGGACGTACTAATGAAAAACTGTTTTTT.

The rearrangement uses TRBV5-1 and TRBJ2-1, with TRBD2 as a possible D gene (6 bases). V gave up 4 bases and J gave up 8 bases, with 16 bases separating them. CDR3 length: 14 residues. CDR1 is SGHRS, CDR2 YFSETQ, per germline. CDR3: CASSAGLLGYEQFF. In DNA, the CDR3 is TGCGCCAGCAGCGCGGGACTCCTGGGGTATGAGCAGTTCTTC. Full variable domain (remainder filled in from reference TRBV5-1 and TRBJ2-1): KAGVTQTPRYLIKTRGQQVTLSCSPISGHRSVSWYQQTPGQGLQFLFEYFSETQRNKGNFPGRFSGRQFSNSRSEMNVSTLELGDSALYLCASSAGLLGYEQFFGPGTRLTVL.

This sequence joins TRBV7-2 and TRBJ2-1; 9 nucleotides align to TRBD2. Germline CDR1 SGHTA, CDR2 FQGNSA. The V gene end was trimmed by 6 bases and the J gene end by 0 bases; junction bases not matched to a gene: 3. CDR3 size: 15 residues. Written as DNA, the CDR3 is TGTGCCAGCAGTCATAGCGGGAGCTCCTACAATGAGCAGTTCTTC. Its protein is CASSHSGSSYNEQFF.

The chain carries TRBV7-8 and TRBJ2-1, with 10 bases fitting TRBD1. The CDR3 has 15 amino acids. Losses at the gene ends were 5 bases for V and 7 bases for J; bases not matched to a gene: 8. CDR1 is SGHVS and CDR2 is FQNEAQ in the germline V gene. CDR3 residues: CASSHLGTGENEQFF. CDR3 sequence (DNA): TGTGCCAGCAGCCACCTCGGGACAGGGGAGAATGAGCAGTTCTTC.

The chain links TRBV4-2 to TRBJ2-7, with 12 bases lining up with TRBD2. This CDR3 is 23 amino acids long. Germline V gene data show CDR1 as LGHNA and CDR2 as YNFKEQ. V lost 2 bases, J lost 1 base, and 24 bases stayed unmatched. This CDR3 reads CASSQPSGNVDGMTSGSSYEQYF. The CDR3 DNA reads as TGTGCCAGCAGCCAACCATCGGGGAACGTCGACGGGATGACTAGCGGGAGTTCCTACGAGCAGTACTTC.

This chain connects TRBV6-5 to TRBJ2-7; 7 nucleotides match TRBD1. Germline V gene sequence: CDR1 MNHEY, CDR2 SVGAGI. J was trimmed by 6 bases and V by 0 bases; bases with no gene match: 5. This CDR3 spans 14 amino acids. The CDR3 DNA sequence: TGTGCCAGCAGTTACTCCAACAGGGGCGGCGAGCAGTACTTC. Protein: CASSYSNRGGEQYF.

The chain couples TRBV5-4 to TRBJ2-3; 8 bases are shared with TRBD2. Germline CDR1 and CDR2: SGHNT and YYREEE (reference sequence). V gave up 4 bases and J gave up 0 bases; unmatched junction bases: 16. The CDR3 extends over 19 amino acids. DNA for the CDR3: TGTGCCAGCAGCCCCGGGGGTGCTAGCGGGCGGTTAAGCACAGATACGCAGTATTTT. This translates into CASSPGGASGRLSTDTQYF. The full variable domain, its missing parts supplied by reference TRBV5-4 and TRBJ2-3, is ETGVTQSPTHLIKTRGQQVTLRCSSQSGHNTVSWYQQALGQGPQFIFQYYREEENGRGNFPPRFSGLQFPNYSSELNVNALELDDSALYLCASSPGGASGRLSTDTQYFGPGTRLTVL.

This rearrangement joins TRBV11-3 to TRBJ1-1, with unresolved D. V was pared by 5 bases and J by 2 bases, with 12 bases between. The CDR3 is 14 amino acids. CDR1 and CDR2 (germline): SGHNT, YENEEA. CDR3 region: CASSRSSLNTEAFF. For the CDR3, the DNA is TGTGCCAGCAGCAGATCCAGTCTTAACACTGAAGCTTTCTTT.

Remarks on this clone: This same CDR3 is encoded by further DNA sequences in the sample. V gene TRBV28 combines with J gene TRBJ1-1; TRBD1 might be the D (6 bases). The ends were cut back, 5 bases at V and 2 bases at J, with 12 bases in the middle. Germline lookup yields CDR1 MDHEN and CDR2 SYDVKM. CDR3 size: 14 residues. The CDR3 loop reads CASSPGGLNTEAFF. As DNA, the CDR3 is TGTGCCAGCAGTCCCGGGGGGCTCAACACTGAAGCTTTCTTT.

The CDR3 region has the DNA TGTGCCAGCAGCCAACAGGGGGCCGGGGCAGATACGCAGTATTTT. Its translation is CASSQQGAGADTQYF. The chain joins TRBV6-5 to TRBJ2-3; 9 nucleotides line up with TRBD1. Germline CDR1 MNHEY, CDR2 SVGAGI. The V and J ends lost 6 bases and 4 bases, in that order; junction bases with no gene match: 8. This CDR3 is built from 15 residues.

The gene calls are TRBV7-9 and TRBJ2-2; tentative D call: TRBD2 (6 bases). With 5 bases removed from V and 3 bases from J, the gap between germline ends came to 19 bases. The length of the CDR3 is 17 residues. Germline values: CDR1 SEHNR, CDR2 FQNEAQ (reference sequence). The CDR3 DNA reads as TGTGCCAGCAGCGGCCGTAGGCAGCGGGCGTACACCGGGGAGCTGTTTTTT. Its translation is CASSGRRQRAYTGELFF. The full variable domain, its missing parts supplied by reference TRBV7-9 and TRBJ2-2, is DTGVSQNPRHKITKRGQNVTFRCDPISEHNRLYWYRQTLGQGPEFLTYFQNEAQLEKSRLLSDRFSAERPKGSFSTLEIQRTEQGDSAMYLCASSGRRQRAYTGELFFGEGSRLTVL.

This clone was counted only a few times. This chain joins TRBV30 and TRBJ1-3; the D is unclear. Germline V lookup: CDR1 GTSNPN, CDR2 SVGIG (reference sequence). This CDR3 comprises 13 residues. V dropped 0 bases and J dropped 8 bases, with 11 bases sitting between them. The CDR3 nucleotides are TGTGCCTGGAGTGTAAGTCTGGGAGACACCATATATTTT. Translation gives CAWSVSLGDTIYF.

The chain combines TRBV28 with TRBJ1-3, with unresolved D. Between the trimmed V and J ends, which lost 3 bases and 2 bases, there was a span of 14 bases. Germline loops: CDR1 MDHEN, CDR2 SYDVKM. This CDR3 contains 16 residues. This CDR3 is CASSLGRRLAGNTIYF. The CDR3 DNA reads as TGTGCCAGCAGTTTGGGCAGGCGCCTCGCTGGAAACACCATATATTTT.